Here is one T cell receptor (beta chain) with its context. The target antigen is unknown. The CDR3 is 16 residues long. After removal of 6 bases from V and 7 bases from J, the junction contained 14 bases not matched to a gene. Germline V gene data show CDR1 as LNHDA and CDR2 as SQIVND (reference sequence). The data are from a study of cytomegalovirus exposure and HLA in healthy donors. The study's findings and limits: Evidence from a later analysis indicated that most CMV-associated TCR beta chains looked HLA-restricted.

With 60 Vbeta and 13 Jbeta primers, the PCR was carried out. TCRdb keeps only in-frame clones here, not all; method: immunoSEQ multiplex PCR. The sample records about 140,000 clones, 70% to 85% being singletons. The sequence was collected from a man younger than 40 in good health and CMV-seropositive. The genes are TRBV19 and TRBJ1-5, with 8 bases fitting TRBD1. Sequencing was carried out using PBMCs. The CDR3: CASSFGTGESRQPQHF. The CDR3 DNA reads as TGTGCCAGTAGCTTCGGGACAGGAGAGTCTCGGCAGCCCCAGCATTTT.